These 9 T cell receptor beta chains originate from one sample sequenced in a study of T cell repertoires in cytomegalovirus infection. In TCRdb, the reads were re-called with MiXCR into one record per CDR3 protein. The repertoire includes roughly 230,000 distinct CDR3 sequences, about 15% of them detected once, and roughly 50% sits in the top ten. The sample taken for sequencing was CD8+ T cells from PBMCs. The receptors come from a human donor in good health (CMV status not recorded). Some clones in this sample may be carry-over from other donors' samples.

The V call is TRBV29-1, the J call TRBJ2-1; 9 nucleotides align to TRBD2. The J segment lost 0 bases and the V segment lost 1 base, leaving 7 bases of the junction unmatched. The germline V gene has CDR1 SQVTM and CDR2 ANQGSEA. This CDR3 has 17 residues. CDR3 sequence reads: CSVEGLAGHSSYNEQFF. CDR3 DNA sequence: TGCAGCGTTGAAGGTCTAGCGGGGCATAGCTCCTACAATGAGCAGTTCTTC.

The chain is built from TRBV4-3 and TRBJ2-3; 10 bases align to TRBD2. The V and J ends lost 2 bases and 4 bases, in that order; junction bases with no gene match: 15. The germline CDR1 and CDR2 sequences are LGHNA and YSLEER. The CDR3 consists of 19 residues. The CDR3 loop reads CASSQNRKERGGWPDTQYF. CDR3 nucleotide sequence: TGCGCCAGCAGCCAAAACCGGAAAGAGCGGGGGGGCTGGCCAGATACGCAGTATTTT.

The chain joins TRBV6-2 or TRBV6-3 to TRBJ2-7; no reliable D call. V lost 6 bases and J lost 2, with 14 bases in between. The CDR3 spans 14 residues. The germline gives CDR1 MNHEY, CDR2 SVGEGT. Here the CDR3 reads CASREPTVAYEQYF. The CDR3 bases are TGTGCCAGCAGAGAGCCCACCGTCGCCTACGAGCAGTACTTC.

The CDR3 reads CASSLWEGMNTEAFF. The CDR3 DNA follows: TGTGCCAGCAGCTTATGGGAGGGGATGAACACTGAAGCTTTCTTT. The chain recombines TRBV11-2 with TRBJ1-1, with D maybe TRBD1 (5 bases). The germline CDR1 and CDR2 sequences are SGHAT and FQNNGV. CDR3 length: 15 amino acids. V shed 2 bases and J shed 0 bases, with 10 bases lying between them.

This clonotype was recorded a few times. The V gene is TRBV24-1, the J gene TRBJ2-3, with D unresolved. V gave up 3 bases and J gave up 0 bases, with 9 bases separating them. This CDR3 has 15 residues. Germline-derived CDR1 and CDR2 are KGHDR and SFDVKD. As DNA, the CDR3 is TGTGCCACCAGTGATCTAGACTCTAGCACAGATACGCAGTATTTT. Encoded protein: CATSDLDSSTDTQYF.

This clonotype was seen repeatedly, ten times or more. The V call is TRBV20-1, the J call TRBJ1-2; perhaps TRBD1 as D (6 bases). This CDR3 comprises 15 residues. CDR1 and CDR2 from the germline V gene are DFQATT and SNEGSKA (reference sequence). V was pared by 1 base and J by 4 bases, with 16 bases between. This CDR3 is CSARAIQGSRYGYTF. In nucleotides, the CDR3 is TGCAGTGCTAGAGCAATACAGGGATCTCGCTATGGCTACACCTTC.

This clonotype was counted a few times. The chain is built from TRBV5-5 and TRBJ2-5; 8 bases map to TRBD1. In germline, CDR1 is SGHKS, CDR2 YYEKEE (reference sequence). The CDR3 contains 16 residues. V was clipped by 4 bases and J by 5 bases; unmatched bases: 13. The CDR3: CASSRPELTGVETQYF. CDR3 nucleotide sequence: TGTGCCAGCAGCCGGCCCGAGCTGACAGGGGTTGAGACCCAGTACTTC.

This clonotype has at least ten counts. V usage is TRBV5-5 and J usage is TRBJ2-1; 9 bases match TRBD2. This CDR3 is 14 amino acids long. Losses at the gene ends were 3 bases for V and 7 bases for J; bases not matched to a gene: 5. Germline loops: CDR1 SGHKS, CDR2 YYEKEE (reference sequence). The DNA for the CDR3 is TGTGCCAGCAGCTATAGCGGGGGAGGGAATGAGCAGTTCTTC. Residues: CASSYSGGGNEQFF.

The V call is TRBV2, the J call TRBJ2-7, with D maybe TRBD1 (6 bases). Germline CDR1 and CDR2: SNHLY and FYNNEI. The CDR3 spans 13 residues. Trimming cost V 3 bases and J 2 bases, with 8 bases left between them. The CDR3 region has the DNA TGTGCCAGCAGTGAGGGGACAACCTACGAGCAGTACTTC. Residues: CASSEGTTYEQYF.